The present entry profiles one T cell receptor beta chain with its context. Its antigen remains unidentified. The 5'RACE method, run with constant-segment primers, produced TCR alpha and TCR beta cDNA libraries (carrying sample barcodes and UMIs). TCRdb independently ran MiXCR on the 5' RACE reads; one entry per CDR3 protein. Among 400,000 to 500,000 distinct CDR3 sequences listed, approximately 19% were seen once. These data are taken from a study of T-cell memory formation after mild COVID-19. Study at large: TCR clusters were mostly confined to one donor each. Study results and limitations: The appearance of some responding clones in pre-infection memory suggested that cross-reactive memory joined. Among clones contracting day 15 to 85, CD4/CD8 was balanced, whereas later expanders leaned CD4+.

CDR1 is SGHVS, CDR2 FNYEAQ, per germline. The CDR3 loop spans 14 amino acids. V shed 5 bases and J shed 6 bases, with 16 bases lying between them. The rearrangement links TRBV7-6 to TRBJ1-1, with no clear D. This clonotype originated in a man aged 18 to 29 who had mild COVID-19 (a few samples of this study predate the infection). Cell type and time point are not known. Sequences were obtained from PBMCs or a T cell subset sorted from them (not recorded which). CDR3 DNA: TGTGCCAGCAGCCCCGAAGCCGAGTGGGCTGAAGCTTTCTTT. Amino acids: CASSPEAEWAEAFF.